The entry below describes one T cell receptor (beta chain). Its antigen has not been determined. The sample holds no much larger clone one base away, and base qualities are not on file. These data come from a study of blood T cell repertoires in COVID-19 (dated by TCRdb to 2019 to 2021). General notes on the study: Samples from collaborators originated in the United States, Italy and Spain and spanned both the acute and convalescent phases of COVID-19. Subjects who had been exposed to COVID-19, were actively infected with it, or had recovered from it provided the deeply sampled blood TCRbeta repertoires that made up the dataset. The material from the prospective study consisted of cDNA or gDNA derived from T cells, B-cell-depleted T cells, or PBMCs. Samples were obtained from the ongoing ImmuneRACE study (first 160 participants) and from over 1,000 subjects provided by 6 global collaborators. The repertoires were made available in a free public database intended to serve as a resource for research on the immune response to SARS-CoV-2. Where available, HLA class I and class II types were obtained from metadata supplied by the sample provider rather than from assay-based typing. Sample metadata almost always included a de-identified subject ID, COVID-19 status, age in years and sex.

The full study reports these points: How much clinical and demographic metadata was included differed by source and by participant, and the metadata was provided uncurated.

There are 14 amino acids in the CDR3, from cysteine to phenylalanine inclusive. Only CDR3 DNA is held: 42 bases, read in frame from base 1. The germline V end is reduced by 1 base and the J end by 7 bases; junction bases left unmatched: 3. The germline V gene (reference sequence) supplies CDR1 LGHDT and CDR2 YNNKEL. Another Seattle source contributed samples from volunteer blood donors who had recovered from COVID-19. Whole blood was collected in K2EDTA tubes by collaborating institutions according to the institutions' own protocols. For TCRbeta analysis, collaborators shipped samples in one of three forms: frozen whole blood, isolated PBMCs, or DNA extracted from either of those sample types. TCRbeta CDR3 regions were amplified from genomic DNA by means of the immunoSEQ Assay, a bias-controlled multiplex PCR. The paper's data handling went like this. The number of nucleated cells in each sample was estimated from the amplification of reference gene primers within the assay. Sequence reads were collapsed and filtered to measure the absolute abundance of every unique TCRbeta CDR3 rearrangement. For each sample, productive Simpson clonality was calculated as the square root of Simpson's diversity index over productive rearrangements. In TCRdb, the immuneACCESS table is reduced to in-frame sequences with V and J assigned. These tables do not hold every clone; where another copy was compared, an unresolved V gene accounts for under half, and the others remain unexplained. V and J calls and clone size come straight from that table; D and trimming were deduced from the DNA. This sample has around 140,000 clones in its table, and about 90% of those were observed once. 37% of the sample rests with the top ten.

The clonotype comes from a man aged 50 to 60 who had recovered from COVID-19. The V and J genes are TRBV3-1 (or the pseudogene TRBV3-2) and TRBJ1-1; 10 central bases correspond to TRBD1. The specimen sequenced was peripheral blood. The nucleotide sequence is given as TGTGCCAGCAGCCAAGGGACAGGGGGAGGTGAAGCTTTCTTT. It encodes CASSQGTGGGEAFF.